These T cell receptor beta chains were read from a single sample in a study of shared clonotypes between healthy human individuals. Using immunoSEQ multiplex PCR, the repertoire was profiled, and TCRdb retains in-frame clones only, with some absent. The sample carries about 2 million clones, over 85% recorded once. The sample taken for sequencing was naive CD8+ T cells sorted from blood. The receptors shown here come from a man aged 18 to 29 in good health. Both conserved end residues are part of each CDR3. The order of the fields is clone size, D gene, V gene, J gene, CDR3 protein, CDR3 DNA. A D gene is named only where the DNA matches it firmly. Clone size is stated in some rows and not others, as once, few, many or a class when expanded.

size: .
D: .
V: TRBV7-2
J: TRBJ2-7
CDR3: CASSFSPGHSYEQYF
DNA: TGTGCCAGCAGCTTTAGCCCGGGTCACTCCTACGAGCAGTACTTC

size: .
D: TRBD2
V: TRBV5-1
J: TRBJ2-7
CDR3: CASSLDRLALYEQYF
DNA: TGCGCCAGCAGCTTGGACCGACTAGCCCTCTACGAGCAGTACTTC

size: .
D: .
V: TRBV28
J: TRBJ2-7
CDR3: CASSKTQALGGSYEQYF
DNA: TGTGCCAGCAGTAAGACGCAGGCGTTGGGGGGATCTTACGAGCAGTACTTC

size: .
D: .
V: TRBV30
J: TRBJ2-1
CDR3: CAWSVIGQDEQFF
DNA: TGTGCCTGGAGTGTAATCGGGCAAGATGAGCAGTTCTTC

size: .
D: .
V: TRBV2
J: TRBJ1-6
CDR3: CASSETRTDSSYNSPLHF
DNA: TGTGCCAGCAGTGAAACTCGGACCGATAGCTCCTATAATTCACCCCTCCACTTT

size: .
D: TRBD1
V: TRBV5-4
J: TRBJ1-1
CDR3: CASSWGDRGTEAFF
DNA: TGTGCCAGCAGCTGGGGGGACAGGGGCACTGAAGCTTTCTTT

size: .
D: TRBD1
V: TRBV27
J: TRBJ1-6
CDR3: CASSPQGGGMPLHF
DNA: TGTGCCAGCAGCCCCCAGGGGGGCGGGATGCCCCTCCACTTT

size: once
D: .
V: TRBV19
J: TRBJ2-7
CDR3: CATGVSYEQYF
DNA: TGTGCCACGGGGGTCTCCTACGAGCAGTACTTC

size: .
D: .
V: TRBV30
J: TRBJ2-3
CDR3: CAWAGTESRTDTQYF
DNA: TGTGCCTGGGCCGGGACGGAATCACGCACAGATACGCAGTATTTT

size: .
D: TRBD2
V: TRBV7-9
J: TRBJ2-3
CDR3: CASEFLASGSDTQYF
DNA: TGTGCCAGCGAGTTTCTGGCTAGCGGGTCAGATACGCAGTATTTT

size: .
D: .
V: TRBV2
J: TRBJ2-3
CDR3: CASSAGPADTQYF
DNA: TGTGCCAGCAGTGCCGGGCCTGCAGATACGCAGTATTTT

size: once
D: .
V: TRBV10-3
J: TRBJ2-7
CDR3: CAIRTYESSGEQYF
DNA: TGTGCCATCAGAACCTACGAGTCCTCGGGCGAGCAGTACTTC

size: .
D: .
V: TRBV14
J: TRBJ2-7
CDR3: CASSQDVGLSQNEQYF
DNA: TGTGCCAGCAGCCAAGATGTCGGACTCTCCCAAAACGAGCAGTACTTC

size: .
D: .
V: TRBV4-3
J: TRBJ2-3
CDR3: CASSMSTDTQYF
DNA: TGCGCCAGCAGCATGAGCACAGATACGCAGTATTTT

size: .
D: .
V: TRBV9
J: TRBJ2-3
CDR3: CASSSGDSTDTQYF
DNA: TGTGCCAGCAGCAGCGGAGATAGCACAGATACGCAGTATTTT

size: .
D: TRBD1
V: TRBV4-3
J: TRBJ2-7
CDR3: CASSQDQGAWEQYF
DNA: TGCGCCAGCAGCCAAGATCAGGGGGCATGGGAGCAGTACTTC

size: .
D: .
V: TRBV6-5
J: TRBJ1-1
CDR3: CASSYSTTGYTEAFF
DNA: TGTGCCAGCAGTTACTCGACCACAGGGTACACTGAAGCTTTCTTT

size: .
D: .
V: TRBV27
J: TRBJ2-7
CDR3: CASTSWVVDYEQYF
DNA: TGTGCCAGCACTTCCTGGGTAGTAGATTACGAGCAGTACTTC

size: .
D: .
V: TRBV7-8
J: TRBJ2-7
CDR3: CASSLGPVEGSYEQYF
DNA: TGTGCCAGCAGCTTAGGCCCCGTGGAGGGGTCCTACGAGCAGTACTTC

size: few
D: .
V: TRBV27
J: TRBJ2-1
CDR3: CASSLFNEQFF
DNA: TGTGCCAGCAGTTTATTCAATGAGCAGTTCTTC

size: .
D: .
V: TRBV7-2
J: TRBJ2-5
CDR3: CASSLGTLTLFTQETQYF
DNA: TGTGCCAGCAGCTTAGGGACACTGACATTGTTCACCCAAGAGACCCAGTACTTC

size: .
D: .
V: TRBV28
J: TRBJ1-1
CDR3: CASSLTAWGNTEAFF
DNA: TGTGCCAGCAGTTTGACGGCCTGGGGAAACACTGAAGCTTTCTTT

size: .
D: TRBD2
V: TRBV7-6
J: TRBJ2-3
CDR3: CASSPRTSGSLATDTQYF
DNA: TGTGCCAGCAGCCCTAGGACTAGCGGGAGCCTAGCCACAGATACGCAGTATTTT

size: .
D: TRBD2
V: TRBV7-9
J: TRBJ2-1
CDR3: CASSHRTSGGTNNEQFF
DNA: TGTGCCAGCAGCCATCGGACTAGCGGGGGAACTAACAATGAGCAGTTCTTC

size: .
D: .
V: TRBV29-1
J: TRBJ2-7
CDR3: CSVGEWGMRNEQYF
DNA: TGCAGCGTTGGCGAATGGGGGATGCGGAACGAGCAGTACTTC

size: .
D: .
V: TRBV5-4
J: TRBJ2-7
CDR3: CASSLTRGTYEQYF
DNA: TGTGCCAGCAGCTTGACCAGGGGCACCTACGAGCAGTACTTC

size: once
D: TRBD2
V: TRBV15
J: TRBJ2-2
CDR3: CATSTGRVGGELFF
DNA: TGTGCCACCAGCACAGGGAGGGTTGGCGGGGAGCTGTTTTTT

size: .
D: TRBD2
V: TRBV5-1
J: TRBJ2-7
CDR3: CASSPFPPTSGWYEQYF
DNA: TGCGCCAGCAGCCCGTTCCCGCCGACTAGCGGGTGGTACGAGCAGTACTTC

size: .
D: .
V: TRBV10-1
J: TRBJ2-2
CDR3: CASSDLLVPGSGGELFF
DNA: TGCGCCAGCAGTGACCTGCTGGTTCCGGGATCCGGGGGGGAGCTGTTTTTT

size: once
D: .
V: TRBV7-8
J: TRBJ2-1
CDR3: CASSLGYNEQFF
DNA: TGTGCCAGCAGCTTAGGTTACAATGAGCAGTTCTTC

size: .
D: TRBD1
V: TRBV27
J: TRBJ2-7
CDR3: CASRMGQGDSYEQYF
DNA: TGTGCCAGCAGAATGGGACAGGGGGATTCCTACGAGCAGTACTTC

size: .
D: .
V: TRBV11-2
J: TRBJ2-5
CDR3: CASSLDRLLGTQRTQYF
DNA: TGTGCCAGCAGCTTAGATAGGTTGCTCGGAACCCAACGGACCCAGTACTTC

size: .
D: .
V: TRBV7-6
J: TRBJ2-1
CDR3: CASSLIGGGDEQFF
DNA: TGTGCCAGCAGCTTAATCGGCGGGGGCGATGAGCAGTTCTTC

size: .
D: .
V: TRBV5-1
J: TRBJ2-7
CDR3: CASSLDQGMKGYEQYF
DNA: TGCGCCAGCAGCTTGGACCAAGGGATGAAAGGATACGAGCAGTACTTC

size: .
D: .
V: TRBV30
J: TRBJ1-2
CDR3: CAWTQGAYGYTF
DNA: TGTGCCTGGACCCAAGGGGCCTATGGCTACACCTTC

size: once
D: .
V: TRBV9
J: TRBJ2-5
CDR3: CASSGTVQETQYF
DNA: TGTGCCAGCAGCGGGACAGTCCAAGAGACCCAGTACTTC

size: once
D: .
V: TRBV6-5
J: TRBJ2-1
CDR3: CASSYGQGRGEQFF
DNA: TGTGCCAGCAGTTACGGGCAGGGCAGGGGTGAGCAGTTCTTC

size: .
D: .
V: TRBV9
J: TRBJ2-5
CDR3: CASSARDGDGETQYF
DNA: TGTGCCAGCAGCGCCCGGGACGGAGACGGGGAGACCCAGTACTTC

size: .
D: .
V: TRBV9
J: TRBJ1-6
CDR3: CASSVQEGSPLHF
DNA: TGTGCCAGCAGCGTGCAGGAAGGGTCACCCCTCCACTTT

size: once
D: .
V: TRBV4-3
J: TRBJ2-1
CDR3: CASSQQDSVYVEQFF
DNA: TGCGCCAGCAGCCAACAAGACTCCGTTTACGTTGAGCAGTTCTTC

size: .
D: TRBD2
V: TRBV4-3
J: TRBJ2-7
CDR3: CASSQDEAGGEQYF
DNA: TGCGCCAGCAGCCAAGACGAGGCGGGAGGGGAGCAGTACTTC

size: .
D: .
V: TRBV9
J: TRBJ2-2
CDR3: CASSVYANTGELFF
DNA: TGTGCCAGCAGCGTATACGCGAACACCGGGGAGCTGTTTTTT

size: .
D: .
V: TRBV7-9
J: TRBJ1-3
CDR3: CASSPTAGGKSGNTIYF
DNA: TGTGCCAGCAGCCCTACCGCGGGGGGGAAATCTGGAAACACCATATATTTT

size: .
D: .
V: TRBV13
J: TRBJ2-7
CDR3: CASSLGLEGIHEQYF
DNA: TGTGCCAGCAGCTTAGGGCTAGAGGGAATCCACGAGCAGTACTTC

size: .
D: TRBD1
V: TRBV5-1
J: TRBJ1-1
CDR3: CASSTDRGGGTEAFF
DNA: TGCGCCAGCAGCACGGACAGGGGAGGAGGGACTGAAGCTTTCTTT

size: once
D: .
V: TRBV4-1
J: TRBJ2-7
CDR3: CASSHRLNYEQYF
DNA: TGCGCCAGCAGCCATAGGCTAAACTACGAGCAGTACTTC

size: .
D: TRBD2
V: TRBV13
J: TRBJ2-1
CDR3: CASSSGTSGEQFF
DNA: TGTGCCAGCAGCTCCGGGACTAGCGGCGAGCAGTTCTTC

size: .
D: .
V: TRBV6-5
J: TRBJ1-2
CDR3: CASSPPSRANGYTF
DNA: TGTGCCAGCAGTCCCCCCTCCAGGGCCAATGGCTACACCTTC

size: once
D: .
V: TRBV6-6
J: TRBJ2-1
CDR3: CASSPIVGEYRSEQFF
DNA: TGTGCCAGCAGCCCCATCGTAGGGGAGTATCGCAGTGAGCAGTTCTTC

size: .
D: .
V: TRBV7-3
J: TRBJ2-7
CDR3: CASSGRDGEQYF
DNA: TGTGCCAGCAGCGGAAGAGACGGCGAGCAGTACTTC

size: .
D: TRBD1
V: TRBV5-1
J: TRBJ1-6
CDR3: CASSLGDSYNSPLHF
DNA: TGCGCCAGCAGCTTGGGGGACAGTTATAATTCACCCCTCCACTTT

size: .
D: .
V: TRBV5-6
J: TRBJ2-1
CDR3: CASGAAPQGDEQFF
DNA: TGTGCCAGCGGGGCGGCTCCCCAAGGCGATGAGCAGTTCTTC

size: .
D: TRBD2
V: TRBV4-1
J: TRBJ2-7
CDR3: CASSQPIAGGPYEQYF
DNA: TGCGCCAGCAGCCAACCCATAGCGGGAGGGCCCTACGAGCAGTACTTC